This TCR beta chain was recorded in a study of blood T cell repertoires in COVID-19. Assay used: immunoSEQ multiplex PCR; TCRdb lists only in-frame clones, some missing. The table has approximately 210,000 clones, under 95% seen once. The CDR3 spans 17 residues. V was shortened by 2 bases and J by 0 bases, with 14 bases between the two germline ends. CDR1 LNHDA and CDR2 SQIVND come from the germline V gene (reference sequence). This TCR was recovered from a young man with acute or convalescent COVID-19. The sample taken for sequencing was peripheral blood. The chain is built from TRBV19 and TRBJ1-5; tentatively, D is TRBD1 (5 bases). For the CDR3, the DNA is TGTGCCAGTAGTATAAGAGGGGACTCATATAGCAATCAGCCCCAGCATTTT. Translated, it gives CASSIRGDSYSNQPQHF.